These T cell receptor beta chains were read from a single sample in a study of blood T cell repertoires in COVID-19. The data were produced by immunoSEQ multiplex PCR, yet TCRdb's version contains in-frame clones alone and is incomplete. This repertoire shows approximately 230,000 clones, about 85% found once; its top ten account for roughly 3.1%. What was sequenced was peripheral blood. Every receptor here comes from a man between 18 and 29 years old with active or convalescent COVID-19. CDR3s include the opening cysteine and the closing phenylalanine or tryptophan. Fields, in order: clone size, V gene, J gene, D gene, CDR3 DNA, CDR3 protein. A D gene is named only where the DNA matches it firmly. The size of a clone is reported for some rows only, either as once, few or many, or as a class for expanded clones.

-	TRBV9	TRBJ1-1	TRBD1	TGTGCCAGCAGCGGGACAGGGGGCTTGGCTGAAGCTTTCTTT	CASSGTGGLAEAFF
-	TRBV27	TRBJ2-7	-	TGTGCCAGCAGTTTATCGCCAGGGCACTCCTACGAGCAGTACTTC	CASSLSPGHSYEQYF
-	TRBV5-5	TRBJ2-5	TRBD2	TGTGCCAGCAGCCCGAGGACTAGCGGGGATACCCAGTACTTC	CASSPRTSGDTQYF
-	TRBV12-5	TRBJ1-3	TRBD1	TGTGCTAGTAGTCTCGACAGGGCGAACACCATATATTTT	CASSLDRANTIYF
-	TRBV5-1	TRBJ2-6	TRBD1	TGCGCCAGCAGCTTTATACAGGGGGCAGCAGGGGCCAACGTCCTGACTTTC	CASSFIQGAAGANVLTF
once	TRBV5-4	TRBJ1-1	-	TGTGCCAGCAGCTTGGACTCCATGAACACTGAAGCTTTCTTT	CASSLDSMNTEAFF
once	TRBV3-1/TRBV3-2	TRBJ2-7	TRBD1	TGTGCCAGCAGCCCTGGACAGGGGTATGGCGAGCAGTACTTC	CASSPGQGYGEQYF
-	TRBV5-1	TRBJ2-3	TRBD2	TGCGCCAGCAGCTTACCGGGACTAGCCATAGATACGCAGTATTTT	CASSLPGLAIDTQYF
-	TRBV5-6	TRBJ2-7	-	TGTGCCAGCAGTTTGGACAGATCCTACGAGCAGTACTTC	CASSLDRSYEQYF
-	TRBV9	TRBJ2-7	TRBD1	TGTGCCAGCAGCACCGGGACAGACTACGAGCAGTACTTC	CASSTGTDYEQYF
-	TRBV7-6	TRBJ1-2	-	TGTGCCAGCAGCTTAGATAGCCAAGGGGCTGTTGGCTACACCTTC	CASSLDSQGAVGYTF
-	TRBV15	TRBJ2-2	TRBD2	TGTGCCACCAGCAGAGAACGGGCTAGCGGGTCAAGAGGGGCCGGGGAGCTGTTTTTT	CATSRERASGSRGAGELFF
-	TRBV3-1/TRBV3-2	TRBJ2-5	TRBD1	TGTGCCAGCAGCGCGGGACAGGGGGCGCGACGGCAAGAGACCCAGTACTTC	CASSAGQGARRQETQYF
-	TRBV7-2	TRBJ2-3	TRBD2	TGTGCCAGCAGCGATCCCGCGGGGGGGCGGCATACGCAGTATTTT	CASSDPAGGRHTQYF
-	TRBV28	TRBJ2-3	TRBD2	TGTGCCAGCAGTTTCGGGGCTAGCGGGAGCACAGATACGCAGTATTTT	CASSFGASGSTDTQYF
once	TRBV19	TRBJ1-2	-	TGTGCCAGTAGTTTCATAGGGGGATTTGGGACTGGCTACACCTTC	CASSFIGGFGTGYTF
-	TRBV9	TRBJ1-3	-	TGTGCCAGCAGCGTCACTGGGGCTATTGGAAACACCATATATTTT	CASSVTGAIGNTIYF
-	TRBV12-3/TRBV12-4	TRBJ2-1	-	TGTGCCAGCAGTCCTACTAGCTACAATGAGCAGTTCTTC	CASSPTSYNEQFF
-	TRBV2	TRBJ2-2	TRBD1	TGTGCCAGCAGGGTGGACAGGGGAGGGCCCGGGGAGCTGTTTTTT	CASRVDRGGPGELFF
-	TRBV7-2	TRBJ2-7	-	TGTGCCAGCAGCGCCCAAGGGGTCTACGAGCAGTACTTC	CASSAQGVYEQYF
-	TRBV7-9	TRBJ2-5	-	TGTGCCAGCGCCTATCGGACAGTTAAGGGGGAGACCCAGTACTTC	CASAYRTVKGETQYF
-	TRBV28	TRBJ1-2	-	TGTGCCGGGGGGGATGGCTACACCTTC	CAGGDGYTF
-	TRBV4-2	TRBJ2-2	-	TGTGCCAGCAGCCAAGATTGGAGGGAGAGGTACACCGGGGAGCTGTTTTTT	CASSQDWRERYTGELFF